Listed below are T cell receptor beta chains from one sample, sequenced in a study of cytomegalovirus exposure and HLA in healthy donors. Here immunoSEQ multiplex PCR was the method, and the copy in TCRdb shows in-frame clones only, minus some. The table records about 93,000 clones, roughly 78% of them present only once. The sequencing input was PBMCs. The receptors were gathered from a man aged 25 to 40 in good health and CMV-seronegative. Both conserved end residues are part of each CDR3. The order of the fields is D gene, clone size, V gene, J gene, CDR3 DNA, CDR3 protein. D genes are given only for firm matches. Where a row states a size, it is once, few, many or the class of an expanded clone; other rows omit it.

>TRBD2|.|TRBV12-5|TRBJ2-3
TGTGCTAGTGGTTTGATCCTAGCGGGGGGGAGTGGCACAGATACGCAGTATTTT
CASGLILAGGSGTDTQYF
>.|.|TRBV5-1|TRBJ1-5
TGCGCCAGCAGCCCCGGGGACATCAATCAGCCCCAGCATTTT
CASSPGDINQPQHF
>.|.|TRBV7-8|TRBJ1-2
TGTGCCAGCAGCTTGGACGTGATTGGGGGGTTGGATGGCTACACCTTC
CASSLDVIGGLDGYTF
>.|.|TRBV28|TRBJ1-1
TGTGCCAGCAGCCGCGGGGGGCTCGGCACTGAAGCTTTCTTT
CASSRGGLGTEAFF
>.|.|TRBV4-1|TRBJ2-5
TGCGCCAGCAGCCAAGTGACAGGAAAGACCCAGTACTTC
CASSQVTGKTQYF
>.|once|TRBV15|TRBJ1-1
TGTGCCACCAGCAGAGACAGGGCAGTGAACACTGAAGCTTTCTTT
CATSRDRAVNTEAFF
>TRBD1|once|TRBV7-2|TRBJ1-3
TGTGCCAGCAGCTTAGGGACAGGGACTGGAAACACCATATATTTT
CASSLGTGTGNTIYF
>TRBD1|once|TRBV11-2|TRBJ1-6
TGTGCCAGCAGCTGGGGACAGGATTCACCCCTCCACTTT
CASSWGQDSPLHF
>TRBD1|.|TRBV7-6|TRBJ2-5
TGTGCCAGCAGCCACAGGGAAGGGGGCGCCGGGGAGACCCAGTACTTC
CASSHREGGAGETQYF
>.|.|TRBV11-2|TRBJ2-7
TGTGCCAGCAGAGACTCGGGACACCCCTACGAGCAGTACTTC
CASRDSGHPYEQYF
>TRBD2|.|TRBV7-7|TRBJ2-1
TGTGCCAGCAGCTTCGGGACTAGCGTGATGTGGGAGCAGTTCTTC
CASSFGTSVMWEQFF
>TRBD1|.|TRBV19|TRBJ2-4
TGTGCCAGTAGCATCGGGACAGTCAAAAACATTCAGTACTTC
CASSIGTVKNIQYF
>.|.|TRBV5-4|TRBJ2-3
TGTGCCAGCAGCGTAGGGACTTCCGATACGCAGTATTTT
CASSVGTSDTQYF
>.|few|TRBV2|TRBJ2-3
TGTGCCAGCAGCCCAAGACTGAGCACAGATACGCAGTATTTT
CASSPRLSTDTQYF
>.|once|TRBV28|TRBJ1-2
TGTGCCAGCAGTTTGCAAGTGACAGGAATTCCCACCTTC
CASSLQVTGIPTF
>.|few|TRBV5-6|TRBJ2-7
TGTGCCAGCAGCTTGGCCCCGCATAAAACCGGAGGGGCCTACGAGCAGTACTTC
CASSLAPHKTGGAYEQYF
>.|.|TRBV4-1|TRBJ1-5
TGCGCCAGCAGCCAAGATCCGCCAGGGGACAATCAGCCCCAGCATTTT
CASSQDPPGDNQPQHF
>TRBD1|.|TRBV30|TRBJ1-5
TGTGCCTGGAGTTCCCCCCTCGGACAGGGGGCCTCTCAGCCCCAGCATTTT
CAWSSPLGQGASQPQHF
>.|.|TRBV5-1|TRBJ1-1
TGCGCCAGCAGCTTGGCCCCAGGGTCTCGCACTGAAGCTTTCTTT
CASSLAPGSRTEAFF
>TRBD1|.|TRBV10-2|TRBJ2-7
TGCGCCAGCAGGACAGGGGGCTACGAGCAGTACTTC
CASRTGGYEQYF
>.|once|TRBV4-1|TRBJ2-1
TGCGCCAGCAGCCAAGATGGCGACCGGGAAAGGGAGCAGTTCTTC
CASSQDGDREREQFF
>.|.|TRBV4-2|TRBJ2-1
TGTGCCAGCAGCCAAGATTGGGGGGAGCACAATGAGCAGTTCTTC
CASSQDWGEHNEQFF
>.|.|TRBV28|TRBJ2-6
TGTGCCAGCAGTCCCCCTCAGGCTTCTGGGGCCAACGTCCTGACTTTC
CASSPPQASGANVLTF
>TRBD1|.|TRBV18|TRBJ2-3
TGTGCCAGCTCACCACTAGGGACAGGGGAAAAAACAGATACGCAGTATTTT
CASSPLGTGEKTDTQYF
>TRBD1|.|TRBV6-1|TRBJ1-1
TGTGCCAGCAGTGCTAGGCGACAGGGGCCGCCAGCGGAAGCTTTCTTT
CASSARRQGPPAEAFF
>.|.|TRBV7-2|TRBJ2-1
TGTGCCAGCAGCTTAGGCGCGGAGGCGGTCTTC
CASSLGAEAVF
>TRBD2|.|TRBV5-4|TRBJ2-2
TGTGCCAGCAGCGGGGGACTAGCGGGAGAAACCGGGGAGCTGTTTTTT
CASSGGLAGETGELFF
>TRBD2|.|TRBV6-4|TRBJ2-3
TGTGCCAGCAGTGAAATAGCGGGGTACAGCACAGATACGCAGTATTTT
CASSEIAGYSTDTQYF
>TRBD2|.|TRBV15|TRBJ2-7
TGTGCCACCAGCAGAGACCTAGCGGGAGTAGGTGAGCAGTACTTC
CATSRDLAGVGEQYF
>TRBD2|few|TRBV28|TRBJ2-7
TGTGCCAGCAGTTTTGCGGGGGGGAGCTCCTACGAGCAGTACTTC
CASSFAGGSSYEQYF
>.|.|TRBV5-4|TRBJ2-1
TGTGCCAGCAGCTTGAAACAGGCTATCGATGAGCAGTTCTTC
CASSLKQAIDEQFF
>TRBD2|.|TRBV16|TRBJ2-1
TGTGCCAGCAGCCAATCGGTTCTAGCGGGAAATGAGCAGTTCTTC
CASSQSVLAGNEQFF
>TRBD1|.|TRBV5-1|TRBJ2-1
TGCGCCAGCAGCTTGGCCAGGGGGTTCCGCTCCTACAATGAGCAGTTCTTC
CASSLARGFRSYNEQFF
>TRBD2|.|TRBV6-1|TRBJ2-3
TGTGCCAGCAGTGAAGGTTGGGGTAGCGGGTTGGTAGATACGCAGTATTTT
CASSEGWGSGLVDTQYF
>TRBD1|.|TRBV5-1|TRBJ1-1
TGCGCCAGCAGCCTCCGGACAGGGATGAACACTGAAGCTTTCTTT
CASSLRTGMNTEAFF
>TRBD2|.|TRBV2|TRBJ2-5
TGTGCCAGCAGTGAGCGACCTAACAGCGGGAGGGAGACCCAGTACTTC
CASSERPNSGRETQYF
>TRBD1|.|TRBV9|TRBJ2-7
TGTGCCAGCAGCGTAGGCGACAGGGTACACGAGCAGTACTTC
CASSVGDRVHEQYF
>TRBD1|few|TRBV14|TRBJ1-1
TGTGCCAGCAGCCCTGGACAGGGTCACGCGAACACTGAAGCTTTCTTT
CASSPGQGHANTEAFF
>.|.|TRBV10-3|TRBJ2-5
TGTGCCATCAGTGAGCCGACACCACCCAACCAAGAGACCCAGTACTTC
CAISEPTPPNQETQYF
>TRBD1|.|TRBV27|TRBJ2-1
TGTGCCAGCAGTCCCCGGGACAGGGCTCTCAATGAGCAGTTCTTC
CASSPRDRALNEQFF
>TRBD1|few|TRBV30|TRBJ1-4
TGTGCCTGGGGGAGAGGAACGGGACAGATTAATGAAAAACTGTTTTTT
CAWGRGTGQINEKLFF
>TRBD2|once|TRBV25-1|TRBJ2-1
TGTGCCAGCAGTGAACGACGCGGACTAGCGGGGCACAATGAGCAGTTCTTC
CASSERRGLAGHNEQFF
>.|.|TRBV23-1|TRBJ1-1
TGCGCCAGCAGTCAATCTGAGTTGGACACTGAAGCTTTCTTT
CASSQSELDTEAFF
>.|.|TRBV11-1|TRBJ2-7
TGTGCCAGCAGTCCAGACACAGGGACCTACGAGCAGTACTTC
CASSPDTGTYEQYF
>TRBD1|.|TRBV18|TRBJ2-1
TGTGCCAGCTCAAAGGACAGGCACAATGAGCAGTTCTTC
CASSKDRHNEQFF
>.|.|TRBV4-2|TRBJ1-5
TGTGCCAGCAGCCGAGACGGTCAGCCCCAGCATTTT
CASSRDGQPQHF
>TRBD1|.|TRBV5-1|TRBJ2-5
TGCGCCAGCAGCTTCGGGGACAGGCACCAAGAGACCCAGTACTTC
CASSFGDRHQETQYF
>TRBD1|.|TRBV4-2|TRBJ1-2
TGTGCCAGCAGGGGGGACAGCCTAATTACCGGCTACACCTTC
CASRGDSLITGYTF